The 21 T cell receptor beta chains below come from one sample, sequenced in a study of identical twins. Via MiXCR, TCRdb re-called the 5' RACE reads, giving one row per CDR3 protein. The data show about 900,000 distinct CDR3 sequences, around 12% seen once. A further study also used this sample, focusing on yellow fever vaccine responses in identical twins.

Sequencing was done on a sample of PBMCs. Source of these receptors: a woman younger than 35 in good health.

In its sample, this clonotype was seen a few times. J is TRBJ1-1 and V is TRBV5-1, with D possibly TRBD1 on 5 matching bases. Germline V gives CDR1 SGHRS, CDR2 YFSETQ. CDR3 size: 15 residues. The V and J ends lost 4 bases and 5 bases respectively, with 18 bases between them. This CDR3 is CASSREGTGLTEAFF. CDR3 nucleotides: TGCGCCAGCAGCCGCGAGGGGACGGGATTAACTGAAGCTTTCTTT.

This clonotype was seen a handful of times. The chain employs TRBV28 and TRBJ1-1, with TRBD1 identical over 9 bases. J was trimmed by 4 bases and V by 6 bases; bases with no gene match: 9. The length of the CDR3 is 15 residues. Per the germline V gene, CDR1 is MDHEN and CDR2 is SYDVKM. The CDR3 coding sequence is TGTGCCAGCAGCCTAGACAGGGGGAGGGGCACTGAAGCTTTCTTT. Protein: CASSLDRGRGTEAFF.

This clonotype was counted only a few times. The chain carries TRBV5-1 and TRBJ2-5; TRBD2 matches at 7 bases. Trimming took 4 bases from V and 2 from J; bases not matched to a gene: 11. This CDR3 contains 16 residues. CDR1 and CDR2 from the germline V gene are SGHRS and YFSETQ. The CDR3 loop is CASSPGGSGLQETQYF. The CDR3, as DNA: TGCGCCAGCAGCCCCGGAGGTAGCGGGTTGCAAGAGACCCAGTACTTC.

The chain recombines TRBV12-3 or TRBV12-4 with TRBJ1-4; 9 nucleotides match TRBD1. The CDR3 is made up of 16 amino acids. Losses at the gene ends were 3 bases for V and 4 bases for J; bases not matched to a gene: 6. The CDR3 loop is CASSFGQGIFNEKLFF. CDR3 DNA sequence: TGTGCCAGCAGTTTTGGACAGGGGATATTTAATGAAAAACTGTTTTTT.

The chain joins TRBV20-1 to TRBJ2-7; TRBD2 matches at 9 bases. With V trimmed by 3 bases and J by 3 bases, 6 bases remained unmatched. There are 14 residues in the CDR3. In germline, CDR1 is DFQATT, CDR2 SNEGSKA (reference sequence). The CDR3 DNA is TGCAGTGCTAGTTCTAGCGGGATTGTCTACGAGCAGTACTTC. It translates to CSASSSGIVYEQYF.

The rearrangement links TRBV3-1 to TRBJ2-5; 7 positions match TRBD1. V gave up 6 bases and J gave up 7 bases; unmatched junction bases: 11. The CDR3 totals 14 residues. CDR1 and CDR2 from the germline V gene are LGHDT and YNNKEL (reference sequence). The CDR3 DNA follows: TGTGCCAGCAGTCGCCGGGACAGATCCCCGACCCAGTACTTC. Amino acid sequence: CASSRRDRSPTQYF.

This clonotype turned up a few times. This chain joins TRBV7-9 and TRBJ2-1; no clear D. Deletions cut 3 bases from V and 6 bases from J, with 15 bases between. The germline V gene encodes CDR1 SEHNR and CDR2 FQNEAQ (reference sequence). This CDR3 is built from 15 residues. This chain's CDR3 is CASSFSEEASNEQFF. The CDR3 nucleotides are TGTGCCAGCAGCTTTTCTGAAGAGGCCTCCAATGAGCAGTTCTTC.

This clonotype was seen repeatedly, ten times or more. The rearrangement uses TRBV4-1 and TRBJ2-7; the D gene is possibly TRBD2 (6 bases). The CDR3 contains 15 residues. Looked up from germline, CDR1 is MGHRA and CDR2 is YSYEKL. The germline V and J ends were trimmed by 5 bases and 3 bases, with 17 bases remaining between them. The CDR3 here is CASSSAQDYRYEQYF. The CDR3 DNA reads TGCGCCAGCAGCTCGGCCCAGGACTATCGCTACGAGCAGTACTTC.

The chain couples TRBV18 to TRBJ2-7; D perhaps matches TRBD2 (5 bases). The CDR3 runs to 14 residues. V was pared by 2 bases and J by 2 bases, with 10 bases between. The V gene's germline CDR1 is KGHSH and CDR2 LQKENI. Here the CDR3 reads CASSPYTGAYEQYF. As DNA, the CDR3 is TGTGCCAGCTCACCATATACCGGGGCCTACGAGCAGTACTTC.

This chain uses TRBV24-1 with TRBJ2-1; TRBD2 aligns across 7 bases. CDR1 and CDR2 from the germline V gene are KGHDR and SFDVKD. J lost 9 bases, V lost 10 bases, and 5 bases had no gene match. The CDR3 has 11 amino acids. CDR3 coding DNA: TGTGCCACGCGGGAGAATGGTGAGCAGTTCTTC. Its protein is CATRENGEQFF.

This chain's CDR3 is CASSERGPWGLAGVGNEQFF. The CDR3 nucleotides read TGTGCCAGCAGTGAAAGGGGACCATGGGGACTAGCGGGAGTGGGAAATGAGCAGTTCTTC. J is TRBJ2-1 and V is TRBV25-1; 14 bases line up with TRBD2. The CDR3 is 20 amino acids. The V gene end was trimmed by 2 bases and the J gene end by 7 bases; junction bases not matched to a gene: 16. Germline CDR1 is MGHDK and CDR2 is SYGVNS.

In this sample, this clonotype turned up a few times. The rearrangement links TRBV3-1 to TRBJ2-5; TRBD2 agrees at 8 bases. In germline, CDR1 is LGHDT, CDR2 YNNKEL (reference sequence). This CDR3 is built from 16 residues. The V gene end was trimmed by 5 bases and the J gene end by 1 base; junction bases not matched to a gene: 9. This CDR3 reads CASSSSLTSAQETQYF. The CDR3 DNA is TGTGCCAGCAGCAGCTCCCTGACTAGCGCCCAAGAGACCCAGTACTTC.

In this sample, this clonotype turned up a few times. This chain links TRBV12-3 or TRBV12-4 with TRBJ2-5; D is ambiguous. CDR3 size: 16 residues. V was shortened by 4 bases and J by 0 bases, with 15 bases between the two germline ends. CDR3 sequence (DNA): TGTGCCAGCAGTTCCCCACCAGGCCCAGACCAAGAGACCCAGTACTTC. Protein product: CASSSPPGPDQETQYF.

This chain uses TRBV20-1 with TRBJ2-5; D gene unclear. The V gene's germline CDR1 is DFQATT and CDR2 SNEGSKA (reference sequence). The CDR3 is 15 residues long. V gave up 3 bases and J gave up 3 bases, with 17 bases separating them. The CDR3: CSASATEREEETQYF. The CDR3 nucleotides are TGCAGTGCTAGTGCGACCGAGCGAGAAGAAGAGACCCAGTACTTC.

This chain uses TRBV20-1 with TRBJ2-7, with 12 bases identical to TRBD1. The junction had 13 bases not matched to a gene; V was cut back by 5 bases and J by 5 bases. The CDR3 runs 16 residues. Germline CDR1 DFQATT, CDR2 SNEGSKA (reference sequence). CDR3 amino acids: CSAYDRDRGLGDEQYF. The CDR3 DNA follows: TGCAGTGCTTACGACCGGGACAGGGGGCTAGGAGACGAGCAGTACTTC.

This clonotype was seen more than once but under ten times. CDR3 amino acids: CSAPDPRQGGMSEQFF. The CDR3 nucleotides are TGCAGTGCTCCCGACCCGAGACAGGGGGGTATGTCTGAGCAGTTCTTC. The chain joins TRBV20-1 to TRBJ2-1; 9 bases align to TRBD1. This CDR3 spans 16 amino acids. The trim removed 5 bases at V and 9 bases at J, leaving 17 bases unmatched. Germline loops: CDR1 DFQATT, CDR2 SNEGSKA (reference sequence).

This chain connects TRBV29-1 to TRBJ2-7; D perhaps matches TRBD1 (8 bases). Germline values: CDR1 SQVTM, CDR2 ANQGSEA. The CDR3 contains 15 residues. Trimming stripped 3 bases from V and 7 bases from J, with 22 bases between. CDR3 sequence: CSVEGEGQEGFEQYF. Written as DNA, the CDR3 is TGCAGCGTTGAGGGGGAGGGACAGGAGGGGTTTGAGCAGTACTTC.

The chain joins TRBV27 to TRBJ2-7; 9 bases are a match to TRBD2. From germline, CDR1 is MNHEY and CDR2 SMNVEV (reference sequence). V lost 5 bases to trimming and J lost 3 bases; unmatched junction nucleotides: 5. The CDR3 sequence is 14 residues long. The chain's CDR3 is CASSVSGGHYEQYV. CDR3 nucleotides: TGTGCCAGCAGTGTTAGCGGGGGACACTACGAGCAGTACGTC.

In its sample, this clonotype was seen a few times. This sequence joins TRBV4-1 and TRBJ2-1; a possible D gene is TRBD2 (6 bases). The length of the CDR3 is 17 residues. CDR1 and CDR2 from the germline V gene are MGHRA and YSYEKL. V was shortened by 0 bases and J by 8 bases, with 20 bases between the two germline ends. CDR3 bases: TGCGCCAGCAGCCAAGATCGGGCGGGGCCTTTACGGGATGAGCAGTTCTTC. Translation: CASSQDRAGPLRDEQFF.

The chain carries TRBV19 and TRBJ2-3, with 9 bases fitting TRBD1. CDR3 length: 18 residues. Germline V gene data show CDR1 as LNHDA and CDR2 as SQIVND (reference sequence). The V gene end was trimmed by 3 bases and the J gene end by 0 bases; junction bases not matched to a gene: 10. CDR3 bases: TGTGCCAGTAGTATCACCCGCGGACAGGGGTCTAGCACAGATACGCAGTATTTT. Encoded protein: CASSITRGQGSSTDTQYF.

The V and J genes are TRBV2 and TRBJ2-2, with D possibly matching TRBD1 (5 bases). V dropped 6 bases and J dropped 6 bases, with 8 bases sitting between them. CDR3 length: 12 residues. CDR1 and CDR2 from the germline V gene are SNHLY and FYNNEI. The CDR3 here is CASSDRPGELFF. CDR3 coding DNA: TGTGCCAGCAGCGACAGACCCGGGGAGCTGTTTTTT.